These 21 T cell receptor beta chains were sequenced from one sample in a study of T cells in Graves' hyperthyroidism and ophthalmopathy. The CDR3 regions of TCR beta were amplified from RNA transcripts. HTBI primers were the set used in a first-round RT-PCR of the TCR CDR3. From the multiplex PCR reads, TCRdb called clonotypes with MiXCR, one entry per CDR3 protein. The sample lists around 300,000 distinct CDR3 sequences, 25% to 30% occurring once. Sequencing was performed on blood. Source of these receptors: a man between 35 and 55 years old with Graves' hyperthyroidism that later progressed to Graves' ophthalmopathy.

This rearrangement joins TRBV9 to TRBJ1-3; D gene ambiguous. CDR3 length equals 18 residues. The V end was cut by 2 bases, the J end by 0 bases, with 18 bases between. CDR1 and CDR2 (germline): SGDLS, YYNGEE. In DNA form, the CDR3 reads TGTGCCAGCAGCGTTCTTCCCGACGTGGCGGTCTCTGGAAACACCATATATTTT. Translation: CASSVLPDVAVSGNTIYF.

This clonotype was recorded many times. This CDR3 reads CAFNTGSGELFF. The CDR3 DNA reads TGTGCCTTCAATACCGGGAGCGGGGAGCTGTTTTTT. The chain couples TRBV30 to TRBJ2-2, with a weak D call TRBD2 (6 bases). Germline lookup yields CDR1 GTSNPN and CDR2 SVGIG (reference sequence). The CDR3 covers 12 residues. V shed 7 bases and J shed 7 bases, with 13 bases lying between them.

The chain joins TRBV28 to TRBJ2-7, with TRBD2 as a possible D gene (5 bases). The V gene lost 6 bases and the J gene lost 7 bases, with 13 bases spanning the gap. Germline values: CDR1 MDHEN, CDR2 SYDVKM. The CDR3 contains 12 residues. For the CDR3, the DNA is TGTGCCAGCAGCTCCATAACTAGGGAGCAGTACTTC. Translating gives CASSSITREQYF.

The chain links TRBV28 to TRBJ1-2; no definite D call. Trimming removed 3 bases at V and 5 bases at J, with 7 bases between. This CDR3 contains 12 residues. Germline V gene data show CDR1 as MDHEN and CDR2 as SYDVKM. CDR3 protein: CASSFRPYGYTF. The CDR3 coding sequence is TGTGCCAGCAGTTTTCGCCCTTATGGCTACACCTTC.

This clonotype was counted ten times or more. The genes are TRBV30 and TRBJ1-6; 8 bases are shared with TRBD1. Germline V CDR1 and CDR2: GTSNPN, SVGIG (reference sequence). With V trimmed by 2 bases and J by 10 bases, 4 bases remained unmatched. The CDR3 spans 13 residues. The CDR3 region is CAWSPRGQSPLHF. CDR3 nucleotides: TGTGCCTGGAGTCCCAGGGGGCAATCACCCCTCCACTTT.

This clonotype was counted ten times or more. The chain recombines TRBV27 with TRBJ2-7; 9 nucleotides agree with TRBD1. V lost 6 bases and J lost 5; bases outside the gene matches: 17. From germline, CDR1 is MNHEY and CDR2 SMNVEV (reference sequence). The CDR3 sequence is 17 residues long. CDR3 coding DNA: TGTGCCAGCAGACCTCTCAGATTCCGGGACAGGGACCACGAGCAGTACTTC. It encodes CASRPLRFRDRDHEQYF.

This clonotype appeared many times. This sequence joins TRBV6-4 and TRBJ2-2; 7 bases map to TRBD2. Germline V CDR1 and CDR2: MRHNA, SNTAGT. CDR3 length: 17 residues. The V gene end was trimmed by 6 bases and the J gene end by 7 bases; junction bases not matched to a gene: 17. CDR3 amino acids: CASSQSGGGGIVGELFF. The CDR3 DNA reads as TGTGCCAGCAGCCAATCGGGCGGGGGAGGAATTGTCGGGGAGCTGTTTTTT.

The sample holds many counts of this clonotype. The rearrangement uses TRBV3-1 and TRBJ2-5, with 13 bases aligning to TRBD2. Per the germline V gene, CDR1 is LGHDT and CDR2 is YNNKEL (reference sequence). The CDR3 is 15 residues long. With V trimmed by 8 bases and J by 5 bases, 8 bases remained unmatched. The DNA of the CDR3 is TGTGCCAGCTCACGGACTAGCGGGAGTCGGGAGACCCAGTACTTC. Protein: CASSRTSGSRETQYF.

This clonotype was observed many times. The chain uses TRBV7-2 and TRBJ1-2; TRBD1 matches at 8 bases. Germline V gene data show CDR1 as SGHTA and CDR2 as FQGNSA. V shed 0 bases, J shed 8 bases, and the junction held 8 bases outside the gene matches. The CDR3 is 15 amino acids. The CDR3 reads CASSLAGMTGEGYTF. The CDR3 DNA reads TGTGCCAGCAGCTTAGCAGGAATGACAGGGGAAGGCTACACCTTC. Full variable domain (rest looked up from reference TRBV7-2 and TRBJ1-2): GAGVSQSPSNKVTEKGKDVELRCDPISGHTALYWYRQSLGQGLEFLIYFQGNSAPDKSGLPSDRFSAERTGGSVSTLTIQRTQQEDSAVYLCASSLAGMTGEGYTFGSGTRLTVV.

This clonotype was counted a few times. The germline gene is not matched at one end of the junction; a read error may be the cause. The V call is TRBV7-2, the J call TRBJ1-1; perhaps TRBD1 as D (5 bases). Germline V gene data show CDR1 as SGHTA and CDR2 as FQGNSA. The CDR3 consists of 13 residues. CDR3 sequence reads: CATNWGLDTEAFF. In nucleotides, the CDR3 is TGTGCCACCAATTGGGGACTGGACACTGAGGCTTTCTTT.

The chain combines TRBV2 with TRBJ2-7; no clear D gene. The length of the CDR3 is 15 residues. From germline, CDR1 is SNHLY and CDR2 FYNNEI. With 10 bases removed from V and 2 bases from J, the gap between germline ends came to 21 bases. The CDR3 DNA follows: TGTGCCACCACACGAAGCCCGGACGGTCCCTACGAGCAGTACTTC. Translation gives CATTRSPDGPYEQYF.

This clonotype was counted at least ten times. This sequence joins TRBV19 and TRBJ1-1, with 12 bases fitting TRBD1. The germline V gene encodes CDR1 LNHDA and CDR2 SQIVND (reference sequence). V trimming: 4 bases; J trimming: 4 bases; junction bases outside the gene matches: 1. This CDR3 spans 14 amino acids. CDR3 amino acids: CASSKGQGATEAFF. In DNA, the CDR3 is TGTGCCAGTAGTAAGGGACAGGGGGCCACTGAAGCTTTCTTT.

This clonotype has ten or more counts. The CDR3 spells CASSSGRAFGELFF. CDR3 DNA: TGTGCCAGCAGCAGCGGGAGGGCCTTCGGGGAGCTGTTTTTT. The V and J genes are TRBV2 and TRBJ2-2; 10 positions agree with TRBD2. Losses at the gene ends were 6 bases for V and 7 bases for J; bases not matched to a gene: 5. CDR1 is SNHLY, CDR2 FYNNEI, per germline. The CDR3 totals 14 residues. Full variable domain (rest looked up from reference TRBV2 and TRBJ2-2): EPEVTQTPSHQVTQMGQEVILRCVPISNHLYFYWYRQILGQKVEFLVSFYNNEISEKSEIFDDQFSVERPDGSNFTLKIRSTKLEDSAMYFCASSSGRAFGELFFGEGSRLTVL.

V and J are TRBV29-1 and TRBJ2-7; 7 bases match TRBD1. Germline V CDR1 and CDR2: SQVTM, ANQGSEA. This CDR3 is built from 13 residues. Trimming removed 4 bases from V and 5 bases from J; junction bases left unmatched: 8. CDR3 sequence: CSVVGQGVNEQYF. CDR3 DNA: TGCAGCGTTGTAGGCCAGGGGGTCAACGAGCAGTACTTC.

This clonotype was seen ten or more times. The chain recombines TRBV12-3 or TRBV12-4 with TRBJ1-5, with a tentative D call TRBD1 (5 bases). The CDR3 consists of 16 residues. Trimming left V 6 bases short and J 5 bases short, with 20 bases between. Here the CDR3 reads CASSRTWPGRYQPQHF. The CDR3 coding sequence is TGTGCCAGCAGCCGTACTTGGCCAGGGCGTTATCAGCCCCAGCATTTT.

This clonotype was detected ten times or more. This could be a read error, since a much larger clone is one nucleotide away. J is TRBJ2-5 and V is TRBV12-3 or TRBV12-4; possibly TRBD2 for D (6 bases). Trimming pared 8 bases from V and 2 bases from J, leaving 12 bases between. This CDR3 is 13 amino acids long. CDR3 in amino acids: CASGGTAQETQYF. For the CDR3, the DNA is TGTGCCAGCGGTGGGACTGCACAAGAGACCCAGTACTTC.

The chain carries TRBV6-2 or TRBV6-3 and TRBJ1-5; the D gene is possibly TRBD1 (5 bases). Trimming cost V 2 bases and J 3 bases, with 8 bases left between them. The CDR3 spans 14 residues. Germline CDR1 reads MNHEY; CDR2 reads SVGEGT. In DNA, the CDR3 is TGTGCCAGCAGTTACGTGGACACCAATCAGCCCCAGCATTTT. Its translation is CASSYVDTNQPQHF.

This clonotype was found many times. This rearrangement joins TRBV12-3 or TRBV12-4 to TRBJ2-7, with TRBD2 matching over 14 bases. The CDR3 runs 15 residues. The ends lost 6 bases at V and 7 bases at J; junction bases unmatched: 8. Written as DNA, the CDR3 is TGTGCCAGCAGCCCGGGACTAGCGGGAGTAGGGGAGCAGTACTTC. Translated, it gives CASSPGLAGVGEQYF.

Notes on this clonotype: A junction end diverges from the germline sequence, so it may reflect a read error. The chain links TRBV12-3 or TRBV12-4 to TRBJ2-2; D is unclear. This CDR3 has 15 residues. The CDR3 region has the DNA TGTGCCAGCAGTCCCCCCCCGCGTAGTACCGGAGAGCTGTTTTTT. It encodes CASSPPPRSTGELFF.

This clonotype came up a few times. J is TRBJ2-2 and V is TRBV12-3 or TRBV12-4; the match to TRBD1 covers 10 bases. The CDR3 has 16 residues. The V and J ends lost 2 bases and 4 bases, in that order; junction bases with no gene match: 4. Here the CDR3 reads CASSLFGQGGTGELFF. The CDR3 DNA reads TGTGCCAGCAGTTTATTCGGACAGGGGGGCACCGGGGAGCTGTTTTTT.

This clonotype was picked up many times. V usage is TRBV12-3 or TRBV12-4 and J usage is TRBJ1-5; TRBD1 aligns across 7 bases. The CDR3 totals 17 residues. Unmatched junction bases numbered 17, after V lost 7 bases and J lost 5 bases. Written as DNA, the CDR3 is TGTGCCAGCAATTTGAGGGTCTCGGGACAGCTTCATCAGCCCCAGCATTTT. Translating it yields CASNLRVSGQLHQPQHF.